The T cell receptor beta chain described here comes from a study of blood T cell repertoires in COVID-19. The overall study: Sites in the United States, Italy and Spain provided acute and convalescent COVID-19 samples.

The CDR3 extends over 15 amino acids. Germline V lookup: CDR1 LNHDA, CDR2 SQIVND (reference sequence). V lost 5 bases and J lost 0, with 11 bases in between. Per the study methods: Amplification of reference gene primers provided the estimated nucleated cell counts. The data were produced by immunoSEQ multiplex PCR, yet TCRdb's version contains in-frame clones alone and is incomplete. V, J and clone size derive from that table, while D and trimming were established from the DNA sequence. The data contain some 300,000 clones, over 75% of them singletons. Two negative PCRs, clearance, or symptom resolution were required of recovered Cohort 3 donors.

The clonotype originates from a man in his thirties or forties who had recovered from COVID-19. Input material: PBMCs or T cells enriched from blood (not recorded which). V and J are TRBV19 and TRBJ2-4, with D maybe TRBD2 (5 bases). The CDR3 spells CASSSDGLAKNIQYF. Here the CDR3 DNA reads TGTGCCAGTAGTTCGGACGGACTAGCCAAAAACATTCAGTACTTC.